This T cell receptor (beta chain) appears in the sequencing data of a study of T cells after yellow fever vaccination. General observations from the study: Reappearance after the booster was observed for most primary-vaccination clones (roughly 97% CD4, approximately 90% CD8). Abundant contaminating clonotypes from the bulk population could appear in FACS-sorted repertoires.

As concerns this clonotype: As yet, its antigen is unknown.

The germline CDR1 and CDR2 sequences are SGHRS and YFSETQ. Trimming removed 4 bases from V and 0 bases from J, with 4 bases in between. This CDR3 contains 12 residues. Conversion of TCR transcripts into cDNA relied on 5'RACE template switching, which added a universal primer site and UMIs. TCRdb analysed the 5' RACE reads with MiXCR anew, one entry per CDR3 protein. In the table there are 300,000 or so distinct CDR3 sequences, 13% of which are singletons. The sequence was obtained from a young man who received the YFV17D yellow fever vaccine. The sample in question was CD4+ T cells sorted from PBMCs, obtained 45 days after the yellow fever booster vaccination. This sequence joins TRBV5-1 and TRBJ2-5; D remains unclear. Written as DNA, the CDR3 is TGCGCCAGCAGCGGGGACCAAGAGACCCAGTACTTC. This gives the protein CASSGDQETQYF.